This record looks at one T cell receptor (beta chain) sequence and its context. Its antigen is undetermined. These data belong to a study of metastatic and nonmetastatic thyroid tumors. Overall study context: Malignant thyroid and benign thyroid patients provided blood and tumor or nodule tissue whose repertoires were compared. Study results and limitations: TCR beta diversity was reportedly significantly higher in malignant thyroid tumors than benign nodules, in blood and tumor.

Authors' processing steps: It was from CDR3 differences across clinicopathological groups that a distant-metastasis classifier for papillary thyroid cancer was built. Through MiXCR, TCRdb re-clonotyped the PCR reads. What appears here as the V and J calls and clone size reflects TCRdb's work, not the paper's. The profile shows approximately 17,000 clones, under 30% of them singletons. The length of the CDR3 is 15 residues. Germline V gene data show CDR1 as MGHRA and CDR2 as YSYEKL. Trimming stripped 3 bases from V and 2 bases from J, with 11 bases between. Each patient went into thyroid surgery without having received any treatment.

Source material: adjacent normal tissue. The chain carries TRBV4-1 and TRBJ1-3, with D tentatively TRBD1 (6 bases). The sequence derives from a female donor with papillary thyroid cancer or a benign thyroid nodule (not recorded which). Some clones in this sample may be carry-over from other donors' samples. The CDR3 loop is CASSQEDRPGNTIYF. The CDR3 bases are TGCGCCAGCAGCCAGGAAGACAGGCCTGGAAACACCATATATTTT.